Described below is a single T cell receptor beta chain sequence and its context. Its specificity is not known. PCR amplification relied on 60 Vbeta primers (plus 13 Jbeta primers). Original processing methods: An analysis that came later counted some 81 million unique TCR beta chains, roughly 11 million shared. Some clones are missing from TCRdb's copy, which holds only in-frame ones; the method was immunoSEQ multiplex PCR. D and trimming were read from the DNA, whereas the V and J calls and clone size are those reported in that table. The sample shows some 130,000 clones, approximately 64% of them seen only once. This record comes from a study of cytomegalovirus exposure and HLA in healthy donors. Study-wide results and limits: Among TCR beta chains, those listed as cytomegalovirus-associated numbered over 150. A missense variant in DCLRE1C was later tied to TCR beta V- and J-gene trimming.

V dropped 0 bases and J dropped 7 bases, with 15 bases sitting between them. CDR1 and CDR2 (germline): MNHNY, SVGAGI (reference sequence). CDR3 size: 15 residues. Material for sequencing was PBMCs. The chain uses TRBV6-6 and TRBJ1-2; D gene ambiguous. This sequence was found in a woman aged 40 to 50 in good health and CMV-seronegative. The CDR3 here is CASSYSAEGTTGYTF. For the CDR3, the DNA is TGTGCCAGCAGTTACTCGGCAGAGGGTACCACTGGCTACACCTTC.